The 16 T cell receptor beta chains presented below share a single source sample, sequenced in a study of spatial heterogeneity in lung cancer. The study's findings and limits: One measure, the expanded intratumoral alpha and beta TCR count, tracked tumor mutation counts.

Their antigen targets remain unknown. MiXCR, run by TCRdb on the 5' RACE reads, gives a single entry per CDR3 protein. Among about 9,400 distinct CDR3 sequences listed, about 6.5% were seen once. The time point was: sample taken at primary tumor resection. The material was lung tumor tissue, obtained at surgery. These receptors originate from a male donor with early-stage non-small cell lung cancer.

Points on this clonotype: Since the library was made to target alpha chains, this beta chain is a stray read and its abundance is not meaningful. The rearrangement joins TRBV5-1 to TRBJ2-7; D gene uncertain. V lost 0 bases, J lost 2 bases, and 3 bases lay in between. The CDR3 runs to 12 residues. Germline CDR1 is SGHRS and CDR2 is YFSETQ. The CDR3 loop is CASSLVPYEQYF. The CDR3 bases are TGCGCCAGCAGCTTGGTCCCCTACGAGCAGTACTTC.

This clonotype was counted at least ten times. Because the library targeted alpha chains, this beta chain is an off-target read whose size means little. The chain links TRBV5-1 to TRBJ1-4, with a weak D call TRBD1 (6 bases). Germline-derived CDR1 and CDR2 are SGHRS and YFSETQ. Between the trimmed V and J ends, which lost 3 bases and 10 bases, there was a span of 22 bases. This CDR3 spans 16 amino acids. CDR3 bases: TGCGCCAGCAGCTCCCGAGGGGGACAAGGGATCGGAAAACTGTTTTTT. This codes for CASSSRGGQGIGKLFF.

This clonotype showed up many times. This beta chain lies outside the target of a library built for alpha chains; its clone size means little. The rearrangement links TRBV20-1 to TRBJ2-5, with D possibly being TRBD2 (6 bases). There are 14 residues in the CDR3. The V end lost 6 bases, the J end lost 4 bases, and 18 bases lay between the germline ends. Germline V gene lookup returns CDR1 DFQATT and CDR2 SNEGSKA (reference sequence). The CDR3 DNA reads as TGCAGTGCGATGTACTCTAGCGCGCGAGAGACCCAGTACTTC. Its translation: CSAMYSSARETQYF.

This clonotype was counted many times. This beta chain is an unintended read in a library built for alpha chains; its size means little. V and J are TRBV5-1 and TRBJ1-2; D might be TRBD1 (6 bases). Trimming removed 3 bases from V and 5 bases from J, with 11 bases in between. The V gene's germline CDR1 is SGHRS and CDR2 YFSETQ. The CDR3 spans 13 residues. This chain's CDR3 is CASSSSQGYGYTF. CDR3 bases: TGCGCCAGCAGCTCGAGCCAGGGGTATGGCTACACCTTC. The full variable domain, rest sourced from reference TRBV5-1 and TRBJ1-2, is KAGVTQTPRYLIKTRGQQVTLSCSPISGHRSVSWYQQTPGQGLQFLFEYFSETQRNKGNFPGRFSGRQFSNSRSEMNVSTLELGDSALYLCASSSSQGYGYTFGSGTRLTVV.

This clonotype was found many times. This beta chain is an off-target read within a library intended for alpha chains, so its frequency means little. This chain connects TRBV19 to TRBJ1-5, with TRBD1 identical over 9 bases. With V trimmed by 6 bases and J by 7 bases, 7 bases remained unmatched. The V gene's germline CDR1 is LNHDA and CDR2 SQIVND (reference sequence). This CDR3 comprises 14 residues. Here the CDR3 reads CASRDRGIGQPQHF. The CDR3 DNA reads as TGTGCCAGTAGGGACAGGGGCATTGGGCAGCCCCAGCATTTT.

This clonotype is medium-sized within its sample. The library was built for alpha chains, so this beta chain is an off-target read and its size means little. The chain employs TRBV20-1 and TRBJ1-2, with D uncertain. The V gene's germline CDR1 is DFQATT and CDR2 SNEGSKA (reference sequence). The CDR3 covers 16 residues. The V end was cut by 0 bases, the J end by 3 bases, with 17 bases between. The CDR3 region has the DNA TGCAGTGCTAGAGATGAACCCGCTGGAGGGTACTATGGCTACACCTTC. Translated, it gives CSARDEPAGGYYGYTF.

In this sample, this clonotype turned up many times. In a library made to pick up alpha chains, this beta chain is a stray read with a size that means little. The chain is built from TRBV10-3 and TRBJ1-2, with D perhaps TRBD1 (5 bases). Trimming removed 7 bases at V and 0 bases at J, with 12 bases between. The CDR3 spans 14 residues. CDR1 is ENHRY, CDR2 SYGVKD, per germline. The CDR3 loop is CAIKEGTTNYGYTF. The CDR3 DNA reads TGTGCCATCAAAGAGGGGACCACTAACTATGGCTACACCTTC.

This clonotype showed up many times. A library made for alpha chains picked up this beta chain off target, so its size means little. The genes are TRBV20-1 and TRBJ2-7; TRBD1 aligns across 8 bases. This CDR3 has 12 residues. CDR1 is DFQATT, CDR2 SNEGSKA, per germline (reference sequence). V shed 7 bases and J 4 bases; nucleotides not matched to a gene: 6. The CDR3 protein is CSGTGSRYEQYF. The CDR3 DNA follows: TGCAGTGGGACAGGGTCACGGTACGAGCAGTACTTC.

This clonotype was found many times. A library prepared for alpha chains yielded this beta chain as an off-target read; its size is of little meaning. The J gene is TRBJ1-5, the V gene TRBV20-1, with a tentative D call TRBD1 (5 bases). V was pared by 7 bases and J by 6 bases, with 10 bases between. The CDR3 runs 11 residues. Germline CDR1 DFQATT, CDR2 SNEGSKA (reference sequence). Here the CDR3 DNA reads TGCAGTGTAGGGAGGGGTCAGCCCCAGCATTTT. This gives the protein CSVGRGQPQHF.

This clonotype has at least ten counts. With the library built for alpha chains, this beta chain is off target and its frequency is not meaningful. The chain recombines TRBV20-1 with TRBJ2-7, with TRBD2 identical over 9 bases. The length of the CDR3 is 14 residues. Looked up from germline, CDR1 is DFQATT and CDR2 is SNEGSKA (reference sequence). Germline trimming cut 2 bases from V and 2 bases from J; bases unmatched to any gene: 4. This CDR3 reads CSARPRLAAYEQYF. The CDR3 DNA reads TGCAGTGCTAGACCCCGACTAGCGGCCTACGAGCAGTACTTC.

This clonotype was recorded at least ten times. With the library built for alpha chains, this beta chain is off target and its frequency is not meaningful. The rearrangement uses TRBV3-1 and TRBJ2-5; the D is unclear. Trimming pared 0 bases from V and 4 bases from J, leaving 12 bases between. This CDR3 has 15 residues. Per the germline V gene, CDR1 is LGHDT and CDR2 is YNNKEL (reference sequence). The CDR3 region has the DNA TGTGCCAGCAGCCAAGACGGTGGTCGGAGAGAGACCCAGTACTTC. Protein: CASSQDGGRRETQYF.

This clonotype was found many times. This beta chain is an off-target read within a library intended for alpha chains, so its frequency means little. The chain has TRBV19 and TRBJ1-5, with D uncertain. With 1 base removed from V and 4 bases from J, the gap between germline ends came to 8 bases. CDR1 is LNHDA, CDR2 SQIVND, per germline (reference sequence). CDR3 length: 14 residues. This CDR3 reads CASSIVQPNQPQHF. The CDR3 DNA reads as TGTGCCAGTAGTATAGTACAGCCTAATCAGCCCCAGCATTTT. The full variable domain, in which reference TRBV19 and TRBJ1-5 provide the parts outside the CDR3, is DGGITQSPKYLFRKEGQNVTLSCEQNLNHDAMYWYRQDPGQGLRLIYYSQIVNDFQKGDIAEGYSVSREKKESFPLTVTSAQKNPTAFYLCASSIVQPNQPQHFGDGTRLSIL.

This clonotype appeared many times. Because this beta chain is a stray read in a library intended to capture alpha chains, its abundance should not be given much weight. The chain employs TRBV2 and TRBJ2-7; D is uncertain. The CDR3 is 14 amino acids. Trimming shortened V by 10 bases and J by 9 bases, and 25 bases separated the two germline ends. Germline V gene sequence: CDR1 SNHLY, CDR2 FYNNEI. CDR3 sequence (DNA): TGTGCCACCTCCGACCGGCGGCAGACCCATGGGCAGTACGTC. Translation gives CATSDRRQTHGQYV.

This clonotype was counted between two and nine times. This beta chain was picked up by a library intended for alpha chains and is off target, so its count carries little meaning. This chain uses TRBV4-1 with TRBJ2-5; D gene uncertain. In germline, CDR1 is MGHRA, CDR2 YSYEKL. With 0 bases removed from V and 2 bases from J, the gap between germline ends came to 7 bases. The CDR3 extends over 14 amino acids. The CDR3 spells CASSQDMVQETQYF. DNA of the CDR3: TGCGCCAGCAGCCAAGATATGGTTCAAGAGACCCAGTACTTC.

Comments on this clonotype: Within a library made for alpha chains, this beta chain is off target, and its count is uninformative. The chain joins TRBV9 to TRBJ2-1; 10 bases fit TRBD2. V shed 3 bases, J shed 0 bases, and the junction held 6 bases outside the gene matches. The germline V gene encodes CDR1 SGDLS and CDR2 YYNGEE. The CDR3 has 17 residues. The CDR3 spells CASSAGTSVDSYNEQFF. The CDR3 DNA reads as TGTGCCAGCAGCGCTGGGACTAGCGTCGACTCCTACAATGAGCAGTTCTTC. Combining the CDR3 with reference TRBV9 and TRBJ2-1 gives the whole variable domain DSGVTQTPKHLITATGQRVTLRCSPRSGDLSVYWYQQSLDQGLQFLIQYYNGEERAKGNILERFSAQQFPDLHSELNLSSLELGDSALYFCASSAGTSVDSYNEQFFGPGTRLTVL.

This clonotype has ten or more counts. Germline is not matched at one junction end, which may reflect a read error. The size of this beta chain means little, since it is a stray read in a library made for alpha chains. The gene calls are TRBV7-7 and TRBJ1-6; 8 bases match TRBD1. The germline V gene encodes CDR1 SSHAT and CDR2 FNYEAQ (reference sequence). CDR3 length equals 14 residues. The CDR3 here is CASSVGQDNSPLHF. DNA for the CDR3: TGTGCTAGCAGCGTGGGACAGGATAATTCACCCCTCCACTTT.